This TCR beta chain is drawn from a study of blood T cell repertoires in COVID-19. About the study: The study drew acute and convalescent COVID-19 samples from the United States, Italy and Spain. Nucleic acid was either cDNA or gDNA, and it came from T cells, B-cell-depleted T cells, or PBMCs.

During active infection, Seattle patients enrolled and were then monitored through disease. Per the authors' pipeline: Amplified reference gene primers provided the basis for estimating nucleated cell counts. The table came from immunoSEQ multiplex PCR; TCRdb's copy has only in-frame clones and leaves some out. That table supplies the V and J calls and clone size; D and trimming were determined from the DNA. The sample has over 400,000 clones, around nine tenths seen once. Trimming cost V 4 bases and J 5 bases, with 15 bases left between them. Germline V lookup: CDR1 SNHLY, CDR2 FYNNEI. This CDR3 region has 14 residues.

Material for sequencing was peripheral blood. This chain joins TRBV2 and TRBJ2-7, with D tentatively TRBD1 (5 bases). This TCR was recovered from a woman aged 45 to 65 with COVID-19, enrolled during active disease. The CDR3 protein is CASSGRQQKDEQYF. In DNA, the CDR3 is TGTGCCAGCAGTGGGCGACAGCAAAAGGACGAGCAGTACTTC.